This TCR beta chain was observed in a study of tumor T cells in aggressive B-cell lymphoma (TCRdb year 2017). The CDR3, from cysteine to phenylalanine, totals 16 residues. Of all the DNA, just the CDR3 is kept, 48 bases in frame from base 1. The germline V gene provides CDR1 SGHRS and CDR2 YFSETQ. A distance of 17 bases separates the germline ends of V and J, which lose 3 bases and 1 base respectively. Library construction relied on the immunoSEQ multiplex PCR assay. Held by TCRdb, this immuneACCESS table contains in-frame sequences only and omits some clones. Under half of the omission traces to an unresolved V gene where checked; the cause of the rest is unknown. Present in this sample are some 5,900 clones, 70% to 85% of which were seen just once. Approximately 7.4% of the sample is in the top ten clones. With regard to this clone: This clone's antigen is unknown. No much larger clone exists at a distance of one base, and base qualities are not known.

Sequenced input: tumor tissue. The TCR originated in an adult with diffuse large B cell lymphoma. This sequence uses TRBV5-1 and TRBJ2-7, with no confident D gene call. Here is the DNA: TGCGCCAGCAGCTCCGCGGTCTCCGGCGGATCCTACGAGCAGTACTTC. This sequence encodes CASSSAVSGGSYEQYF.